This TCR beta chain derives from a study of T cell repertoires in cytomegalovirus infection. Study overall: The study used recently identified HLA-C-restricted and well-studied HLA-B-restricted CMV epitopes. Findings of the study overall: Based on cumulative public TCR beta family frequency, carriers of CMV plus the relevant HLA were identified. HLA-C-restricted CMV clonotypes gave the most frequent clonotype in two of eight donors.

TCRdb called the reads again in MiXCR, with one record for every CDR3 protein. The sample lists about 900,000 distinct CDR3 sequences, around a third occurring once. CDR3 length: 13 residues. Germline V gene lookup returns CDR1 SGHVS and CDR2 FNYEAQ. A note on this clonotype: Its target is not known.

J is TRBJ2-7 and V is TRBV7-6, with 7 positions matching TRBD1. The sequence came from a human donor in good health (CMV status not recorded). Some clones in this sample may be carry-over from other donors' samples. Sample: cultured CD8+ T cells from PBMCs, taken from culture after CMV antigen stimulation. The CDR3 region has the DNA TGTGCCAACAGCCCCGGACAGGCTCACGAGCAGTACGTC. Its translation: CANSPGQAHEQYV.